This entry lists 8 T cell receptor beta chains sequenced from one sample in a study of blood T cell repertoires in COVID-19. Data came from immunoSEQ multiplex PCR; TCRdb stores just in-frame clones and leaves some out. This sample has 150,000 or so clones, with around 82% found just once. The sample comprised peripheral blood. The receptors were gathered from a man between 60 and 70 years old with active or convalescent COVID-19.

This chain joins TRBV11-3 and TRBJ2-1; 8 bases fit TRBD2. V lost 5 bases, J lost 8 bases, and 11 bases stayed unmatched. Germline-derived CDR1 and CDR2 are SGHNT and YENEEA. CDR3 size: 15 residues. CDR3 nucleotides: TGTGCCAGCAGCCCGGGGATCGGGGGGGTCGATGAGCAGTTCTTC. Its protein product is CASSPGIGGVDEQFF.

V and J are TRBV3-1 (or the pseudogene TRBV3-2) and TRBJ1-4, with D possibly TRBD1 on 5 matching bases. The CDR3 loop spans 15 amino acids. Germline V gives CDR1 LGHDT, CDR2 YNNKEL (reference sequence). The V gene lost 4 bases and the J gene lost 6 bases, with 15 bases spanning the gap. The CDR3 loop reads CASSRAQGIYEKLFF. The CDR3 coding sequence is TGTGCCAGCAGCCGCGCTCAGGGTATTTATGAAAAACTGTTTTTT.

The rearrangement links TRBV3-1 (or the pseudogene TRBV3-2) to TRBJ1-1; perhaps TRBD1 as D (5 bases). CDR1 is LGHDT and CDR2 is YNNKEL in the germline V gene (reference sequence). The CDR3 runs 15 residues. Trimming cost V 3 bases and J 6 bases, with 17 bases left between them. The DNA for the CDR3 is TGTGCCAGCAGCCATCTCACCCTTCAGGGTTCTGAAGCTTTCTTT. Translated, it gives CASSHLTLQGSEAFF.

V is TRBV3-1 (or the pseudogene TRBV3-2) and J is TRBJ1-4; 10 bases are a match to TRBD1. CDR1 LGHDT and CDR2 YNNKEL come from the germline V gene (reference sequence). The CDR3 sequence is 15 residues long. V was clipped by 4 bases and J by 5 bases; unmatched bases: 4. The CDR3 spells CASSRQGAGNEKLFF. CDR3 coding DNA: TGTGCCAGCAGCCGACAGGGGGCGGGGAATGAAAAACTGTTTTTT.

J is TRBJ2-5 and V is TRBV24-1; possibly TRBD2 for D (5 bases). Per germline, CDR1 KGHDR and CDR2 SFDVKD. Trimming removed 4 bases at V and 4 bases at J, with 12 bases between. The CDR3 spans 14 residues. In DNA form, the CDR3 reads TGTGCCACCAGTGACCCTAGCTTCCGAGAGACCCAGTACTTC. This sequence encodes CATSDPSFRETQYF.

The chain uses TRBV5-1 and TRBJ2-1; TRBD1 matches at 8 bases. Per the germline V gene, CDR1 is SGHRS and CDR2 is YFSETQ. Germline trimming cut 4 bases from V and 4 bases from J; bases unmatched to any gene: 13. The CDR3 consists of 17 residues. The DNA for the CDR3 is TGCGCCAGCAGCGAACAGGCGGGACAGGCGACGTACAATGAGCAGTTCTTC. It codes for CASSEQAGQATYNEQFF.

The chain links TRBV10-3 to TRBJ2-5; TRBD2 agrees at 10 bases. The germline V gene has CDR1 ENHRY and CDR2 SYGVKD. Losses at the gene ends were 2 bases for V and 4 bases for J; bases not matched to a gene: 1. The length of the CDR3 is 14 residues. The CDR3 nucleotides read TGTGCCATCAGTGAGAGCGGGGGGGCAGAGACCCAGTACTTC. Encoded protein: CAISESGGAETQYF.

The V and J genes are TRBV9 and TRBJ1-1; D is perhaps TRBD1 (5 bases). The germline V gene encodes CDR1 SGDLS and CDR2 YYNGEE. The CDR3 has 15 amino acids. V dropped 0 bases and J dropped 4 bases, with 13 bases sitting between them. The CDR3 nucleotides are TGTGCCAGCAGCGTAGAGCCGGGGGGAGGCACTGAAGCTTTCTTT. This codes for CASSVEPGGGTEAFF.